Reported below is one T cell receptor (beta chain). Its antigen is not identified. The sample originates from a study of OX40 agonist ivuxolimab in advanced cancers. In the study overall: The dose-escalation cohort was about 87% male, with a mean age of about 60 years, ranging roughly 20 to 90.

Study-wide results and limits: CD8+ T cells averaged more expanded clones than CD4+.

The repertoire was sequenced with immunoSEQ multiplex PCR; TCRdb's copy has only in-frame clones and lacks some. The sample includes just under 75,000 clones, about 93% of them seen just once. The V end was cut by 3 bases, the J end by 5 bases, with 8 bases between. The CDR3 has 13 residues. Germline-derived CDR1 and CDR2 are KGHSH and LQKENI. The TCR comes from an adult with an advanced solid tumor such as melanoma, head and neck, liver or kidney cancer. The source material was CD4+ or CD8+ T cells sorted from blood, sampled in a trial of the OX40 agonist ivuxolimab. The V call is TRBV18, the J call TRBJ2-1, with D unclear. CDR3 bases: TGTGCCAGCTCACCGGGAAGAGACAATGAGCAGTTCTTC. Its translation: CASSPGRDNEQFF.